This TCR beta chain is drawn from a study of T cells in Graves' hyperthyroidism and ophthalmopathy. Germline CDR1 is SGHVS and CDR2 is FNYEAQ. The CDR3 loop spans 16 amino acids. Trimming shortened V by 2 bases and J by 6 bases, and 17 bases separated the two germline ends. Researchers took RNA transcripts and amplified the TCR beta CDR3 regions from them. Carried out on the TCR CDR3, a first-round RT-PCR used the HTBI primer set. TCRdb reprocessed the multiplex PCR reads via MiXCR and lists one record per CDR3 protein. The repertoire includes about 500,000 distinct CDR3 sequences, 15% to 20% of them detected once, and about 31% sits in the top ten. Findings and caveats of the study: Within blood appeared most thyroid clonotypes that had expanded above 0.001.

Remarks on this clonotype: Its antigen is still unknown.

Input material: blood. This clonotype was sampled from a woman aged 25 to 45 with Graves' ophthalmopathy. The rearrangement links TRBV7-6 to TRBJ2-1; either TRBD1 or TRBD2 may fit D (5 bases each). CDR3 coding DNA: TGTGCCAGCAGCTTAAGGGCCCCCCTTGGGGGCAATGAGCAGTTCTTC. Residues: CASSLRAPLGGNEQFF.